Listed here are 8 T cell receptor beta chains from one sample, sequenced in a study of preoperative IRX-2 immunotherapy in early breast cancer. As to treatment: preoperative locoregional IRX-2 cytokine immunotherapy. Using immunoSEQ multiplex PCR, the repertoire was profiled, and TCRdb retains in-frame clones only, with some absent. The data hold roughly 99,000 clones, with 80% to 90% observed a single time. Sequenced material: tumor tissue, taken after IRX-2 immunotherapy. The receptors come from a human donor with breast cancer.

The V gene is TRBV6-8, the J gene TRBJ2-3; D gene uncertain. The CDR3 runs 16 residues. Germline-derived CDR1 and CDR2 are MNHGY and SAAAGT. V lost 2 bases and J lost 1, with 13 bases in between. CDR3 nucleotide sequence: TGTGCCAGCAGTTACCTGTCGGCCCCGGGCACAGATACGCAGTATTTT. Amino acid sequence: CASSYLSAPGTDTQYF.

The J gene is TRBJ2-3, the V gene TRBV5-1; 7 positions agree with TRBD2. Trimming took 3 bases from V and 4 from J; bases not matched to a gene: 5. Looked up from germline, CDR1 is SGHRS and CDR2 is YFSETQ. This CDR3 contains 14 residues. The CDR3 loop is CASSWGGGPDTQYF. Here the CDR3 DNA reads TGCGCCAGCAGCTGGGGGGGAGGCCCAGATACGCAGTATTTT.

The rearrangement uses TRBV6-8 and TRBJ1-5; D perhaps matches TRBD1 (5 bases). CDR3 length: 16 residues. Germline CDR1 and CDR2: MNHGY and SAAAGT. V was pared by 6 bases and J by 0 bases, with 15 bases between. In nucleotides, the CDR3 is TGTGCCAGCAGCTATGGGGGGGTTGGTAGCAATCAGCCCCAGCATTTT. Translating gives CASSYGGVGSNQPQHF.

The CDR3 DNA reads as TGTGCCAGCAGTGACCAACGGAGATCTAATGAAAAACTGTTTTTT. This gives the protein CASSDQRRSNEKLFF. The rearrangement uses TRBV6-8 and TRBJ1-4, with D uncertain. CDR3 length: 15 amino acids. CDR1 and CDR2 (germline): MNHGY, SAAAGT. V lost 5 bases and J lost 3, with 13 bases in between.

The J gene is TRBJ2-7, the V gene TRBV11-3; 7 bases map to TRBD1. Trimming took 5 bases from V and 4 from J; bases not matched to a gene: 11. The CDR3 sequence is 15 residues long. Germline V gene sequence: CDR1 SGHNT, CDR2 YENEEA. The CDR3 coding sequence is TGTGCCAGCAGCGCTAGACCGGGACAGTGGTACGAGCAGTACTTC. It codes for CASSARPGQWYEQYF.

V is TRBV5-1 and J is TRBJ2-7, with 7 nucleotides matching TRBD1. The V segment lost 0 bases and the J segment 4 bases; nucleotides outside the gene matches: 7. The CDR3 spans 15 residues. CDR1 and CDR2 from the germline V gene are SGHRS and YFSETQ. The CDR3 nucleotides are TGCGCCAGCAGCTTGGGAGGGACAGCAAATTACGAGCAGTACTTC. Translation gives CASSLGGTANYEQYF.

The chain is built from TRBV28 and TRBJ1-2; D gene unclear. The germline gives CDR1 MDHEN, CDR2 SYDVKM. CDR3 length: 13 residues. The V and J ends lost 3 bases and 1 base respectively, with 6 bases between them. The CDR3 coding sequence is TGTGCCAGCAGTTTGAAGGGTAACTATGGCTACACCTTC. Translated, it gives CASSLKGNYGYTF.

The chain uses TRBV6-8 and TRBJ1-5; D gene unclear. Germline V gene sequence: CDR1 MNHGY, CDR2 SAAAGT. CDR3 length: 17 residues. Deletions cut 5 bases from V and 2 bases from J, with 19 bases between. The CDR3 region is CASSAVLITSGNQPQHF. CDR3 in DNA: TGTGCCAGCAGTGCCGTCCTAATAACAAGCGGCAATCAGCCCCAGCATTTT.